This entry lists 28 T cell receptor beta chains sequenced from one sample in a study of PD-L1 blockade in urothelial cancer. Method: immunoSEQ multiplex PCR; TCRdb's copy keeps in-frame clones and lacks some. The sample contains approximately 45,000 clones, 82% of which appear only once. Time point in this sample: pretreatment peripheral blood. The sequencing here drew on PBMCs, taken around atezolizumab (anti-PD-L1) treatment. These receptors were collected from a man in his forties or fifties with urothelial cancer.

V is TRBV7-8 and J is TRBJ2-2; TRBD2 is a possible D gene (7 bases). The V end was cut by 6 bases, the J end by 5 bases, with 16 bases between. The V gene's germline CDR1 is SGHVS and CDR2 FQNEAQ. CDR3 length: 15 residues. DNA of the CDR3: TGTGCCAGCAGTAAGGCGGGAGACAGGACCGGGGAGCTGTTTTTT. Its translation: CASSKAGDRTGELFF. The variable domain in full, with the rest retrieved from reference TRBV7-8 and TRBJ2-2, is GAGVSQSPRYKVAKRGQDVALRCDPISGHVSLFWYQQALGQGPEFLTYFQNEAQLDKSGLPSDRFFAERPEGSVSTLKIQRTQQEDSAVYLCASSKAGDRTGELFFGEGSRLTVL.

The chain recombines TRBV6-5 with TRBJ1-6, with a tentative D call TRBD1 (5 bases). V lost 4 bases to trimming and J lost 2 bases, with 9 bases between them. This CDR3 region has 15 residues. Germline V lookup: CDR1 MNHEY, CDR2 SVGAGI. CDR3 region: CASSSGQAYNSPLHF. The CDR3 region has the DNA TGTGCCAGCAGTTCCGGACAAGCCTATAATTCACCCCTCCACTTT.

The V gene is TRBV18, the J gene TRBJ2-1; 10 positions agree with TRBD2. Germline V gene data show CDR1 as KGHSH and CDR2 as LQKENI. The V and J ends lost 5 bases and 7 bases, in that order; junction bases with no gene match: 5. The CDR3 is 14 residues long. The CDR3: CASSSAGGANEQFF. The CDR3 DNA is TGTGCCAGCTCATCAGCGGGAGGGGCTAATGAGCAGTTCTTC.

The chain joins TRBV7-9 to TRBJ1-3, with TRBD1 matching over 11 bases. V was pared by 1 base and J by 2 bases, with 4 bases of the junction left unmatched. The CDR3 runs 17 residues. Germline V gives CDR1 SEHNR, CDR2 FQNEAQ (reference sequence). CDR3 protein: CASSLERDRGTGNTIYF. CDR3 DNA: TGTGCCAGCAGCTTAGAACGGGACAGGGGGACTGGAAACACCATATATTTT.

The CDR3: CASSFPTQGNYGYTF. DNA for the CDR3: TGTGCCAGCAGTTTTCCAACACAGGGGAACTATGGCTACACCTTC. The chain uses TRBV28 and TRBJ1-2, with TRBD1 matching over 7 bases. Germline V gene data show CDR1 as MDHEN and CDR2 as SYDVKM. The CDR3 contains 15 residues. V lost 3 bases, J lost 2 bases, and 6 bases stayed unmatched.

The rearrangement joins TRBV2 to TRBJ2-5; 8 nucleotides match TRBD1. The CDR3 has 15 residues. The trim removed 4 bases at V and 4 bases at J, leaving 8 bases unmatched. Germline V gene sequence: CDR1 SNHLY, CDR2 FYNNEI. CDR3 bases: TGTGCCAGCAGTGCTGGACAGGGAAGGGGAGAGACCCAGTACTTC. The encoded protein is CASSAGQGRGETQYF.

This chain uses TRBV6-4 with TRBJ2-1; TRBD1 agrees at 9 bases. Germline V gene data show CDR1 as MRHNA and CDR2 as SNTAGT. The ends lost 4 bases at V and 6 bases at J; junction bases unmatched: 7. The CDR3 sequence is 15 residues long. The CDR3 coding sequence is TGTGCCAGCAGTGTTGGTGAGACAGGGGGCAATGAGCAGTTCTTC. It codes for CASSVGETGGNEQFF.

The chain uses TRBV29-1 and TRBJ2-1; perhaps TRBD2 as D (7 bases). The CDR3 is 14 residues long. CDR1 is SQVTM, CDR2 ANQGSEA, per germline. The germline V and J ends were trimmed by 7 bases and 2 bases, with 15 bases remaining between them. CDR3 in DNA: TGCAGCGCCCGAGGGGGAGGGCCCTACAATGAGCAGTTCTTC. Its protein product is CSARGGGPYNEQFF.

The chain recombines TRBV18 with TRBJ1-2; 7 nucleotides agree with TRBD1. Germline V CDR1 and CDR2: KGHSH, LQKENI. CDR3 length equals 15 residues. V trimming: 3 bases; J trimming: 2 bases; junction bases outside the gene matches: 6. The DNA for the CDR3 is TGTGCCAGCTCACCCATGGACAGGCCCAACTATGGCTACACCTTC. It specifies CASSPMDRPNYGYTF.

The V gene is TRBV25-1, the J gene TRBJ2-7; 8 nucleotides line up with TRBD1. Germline trimming cut 6 bases from V and 2 bases from J; bases unmatched to any gene: 9. From germline, CDR1 is MGHDK and CDR2 SYGVNS. The CDR3 sequence is 15 residues long. CDR3 sequence reads: CASRRRTGPPYEQYV. The CDR3 coding sequence is TGTGCCAGCAGAAGGAGGACAGGGCCCCCCTACGAGCAGTACGTC.

The rearrangement uses TRBV19 and TRBJ2-6; 9 bases map to TRBD2. Unmatched junction bases numbered 15, after V lost 6 bases and J lost 0 bases. The CDR3 covers 20 residues. Germline CDR1 and CDR2: LNHDA and SQIVND (reference sequence). The CDR3 sequence: CASRGGRGLASTSGANVLTF. Written as DNA, the CDR3 is TGTGCCAGTAGGGGGGGTAGGGGACTAGCTTCTACCTCTGGGGCCAACGTCCTGACTTTC.

This chain links TRBV5-5 with TRBJ2-7, with 8 bases fitting TRBD2. V trimming: 7 bases; J trimming: 3 bases; junction bases outside the gene matches: 9. CDR3 length: 14 amino acids. Germline CDR1 and CDR2: SGHKS and YYEKEE (reference sequence). The CDR3 DNA is TGTGCCAGCTTCAGCGGGGGCCCCTTCTACGAGCAGTACTTC. Protein sequence: CASFSGGPFYEQYF.

The chain joins TRBV5-8 to TRBJ2-6; D remains ambiguous. The CDR3 loop spans 15 amino acids. Germline CDR1 is SGHTS and CDR2 is YDEGEE. V dropped 1 base and J dropped 1 base, with 6 bases sitting between them. The CDR3 protein is CASSLSKSGANVLTF. CDR3 bases: TGTGCCAGCAGCTTGAGCAAATCTGGGGCCAACGTCCTGACTTTC.

The CDR3 DNA sequence: TGTGCCAGTAGTACCCAGGTAGGTGACGAGCAGTACGTC. It yields the protein CASSTQVGDEQYV. The J gene is TRBJ2-7, the V gene TRBV19; no clear D gene. Trimming took 4 bases from V and 5 from J, leaving 12 bases between them. This CDR3 is built from 13 residues. The germline CDR1 and CDR2 sequences are LNHDA and SQIVND (reference sequence).

Note on this clone: An end of the junction does not agree with germline; a read error may underlie this. The genes are TRBV7-7 and TRBJ1-1; D remains unclear. CDR1 SSHAT and CDR2 FNYEAQ come from the germline V gene (reference sequence). This CDR3 is built from 13 residues. CDR3 sequence (DNA): TGTGCTAGCAGCTTTTCATCGGACACTGAAGCTTTCTTT. It encodes CASSFSSDTEAFF.

Only one count was recorded for this clone. The chain uses TRBV23-1 and TRBJ2-3, with TRBD2 matching over 10 bases. TRBV23-1 is an ORF, and what it does is uncertain. The CDR3 has 17 amino acids. V was clipped by 8 bases and J by 0 bases; unmatched bases: 11. CDR3 sequence: CASPPVGLADSTDTQYF. In DNA form, the CDR3 reads TGCGCCAGCCCCCCCGTCGGACTAGCGGATAGCACAGATACGCAGTATTTT.

This clone was observed once. V is TRBV30 and J is TRBJ2-1, with 11 positions matching TRBD2. There are 16 residues in the CDR3. Germline loops: CDR1 GTSNPN, CDR2 SVGIG (reference sequence). Losses at the gene ends were 1 base for V and 6 bases for J; bases not matched to a gene: 8. CDR3 sequence reads: CAWSGLAGGRPNEQFF. In DNA form, the CDR3 reads TGTGCCTGGAGTGGCCTAGCGGGGGGCCGCCCCAATGAGCAGTTCTTC.

This chain joins TRBV18 and TRBJ2-3, with 8 bases fitting TRBD2. The V gene's germline CDR1 is KGHSH and CDR2 LQKENI. There are 18 residues in the CDR3. The ends lost 2 bases at V and 0 bases at J; junction bases unmatched: 10. The chain's CDR3 is CASSPRAIGGASTDTQYF. CDR3 in DNA: TGTGCCAGCTCACCAAGGGCAATCGGGGGGGCGAGCACAGATACGCAGTATTTT.

This sequence joins TRBV5-1 and TRBJ1-6; 8 nucleotides align to TRBD1. Germline loops: CDR1 SGHRS, CDR2 YFSETQ. This CDR3 comprises 17 residues. Trimming removed 1 base from V and 10 bases from J; junction bases left unmatched: 13. The CDR3 region has the DNA TGCGCCAGCAGCTTGTTCGGGACAGGTTCCCGAGGGTCACCCCTCCACTTT. Its protein is CASSLFGTGSRGSPLHF.

This rearrangement joins TRBV5-5 to TRBJ2-7; the D is unclear. CDR3 length: 14 amino acids. Trimming took off 0 bases at V and 3 bases at J, with 10 bases between the two ends. Germline CDR1 reads SGHKS; CDR2 reads YYEKEE (reference sequence). CDR3 sequence (DNA): TGTGCCAGCAGCTTGGGCCCGACACTCTACGAGCAGTACGTC. Translated: CASSLGPTLYEQYV.

The chain employs TRBV5-1 and TRBJ2-5; 7 positions agree with TRBD2. This CDR3 spans 14 amino acids. The germline CDR1 and CDR2 sequences are SGHRS and YFSETQ. V lost 4 bases to trimming and J lost 5 bases; unmatched junction nucleotides: 8. The CDR3 loop reads CASSAVGREETQYF. In DNA, the CDR3 is TGCGCCAGCAGCGCGGTGGGGCGGGAGGAGACCCAGTACTTC. The whole variable domain, filled in from reference TRBV5-1 and TRBJ2-5, reads KAGVTQTPRYLIKTRGQQVTLSCSPISGHRSVSWYQQTPGQGLQFLFEYFSETQRNKGNFPGRFSGRQFSNSRSEMNVSTLELGDSALYLCASSAVGREETQYFGPGTRLLVL.

This chain connects TRBV15 to TRBJ2-1, with D tentatively TRBD1 (6 bases). The CDR3 is made up of 16 amino acids. V was clipped by 0 bases and J by 6 bases, with 15 bases between them. The germline gives CDR1 LNHNV, CDR2 YYDKDF (reference sequence). The CDR3 coding sequence is TGTGCCACCAGCAGAGATCCGTTTACAGGGCCCAATGAGCAGTTCTTC. Its protein is CATSRDPFTGPNEQFF.

The rearrangement joins TRBV30 to TRBJ2-2, with D possibly matching TRBD2 (6 bases). This CDR3 is 13 amino acids long. Trimming took 0 bases from V and 6 from J, leaving 8 bases between them. Germline lookup yields CDR1 GTSNPN and CDR2 SVGIG (reference sequence). CDR3 bases: TGTGCCTGGAGTGTCACGGGGGCCGGGGAGCTGTTTTTT. As protein: CAWSVTGAGELFF.

This clone was recorded a few times. This chain links TRBV4-1 with TRBJ2-5; the match to TRBD2 covers 8 bases. Germline assignment: CDR1 MGHRA and CDR2 YSYEKL. The CDR3 consists of 14 residues. Germline trimming cut 0 bases from V and 14 bases from J; bases unmatched to any gene: 11. The CDR3 sequence is CASSQDLYLREGYF. CDR3 in DNA: TGCGCCAGCAGCCAAGATCTTTATTTACGGGAGGGTTACTTC.

The rearrangement joins TRBV7-6 to TRBJ2-1; 7 positions match TRBD2. J was trimmed by 5 bases and V by 0 bases; bases with no gene match: 7. The CDR3 is made up of 16 amino acids. From germline, CDR1 is SGHVS and CDR2 FNYEAQ. The CDR3 loop reads CASSLAGGSTHNEQFF. The CDR3 DNA sequence: TGTGCCAGCAGCTTAGCTGGCGGGAGTACCCACAATGAGCAGTTCTTC.

The V call is TRBV27, the J call TRBJ1-2; 8 bases align to TRBD1. V lost 5 bases and J lost 4; bases outside the gene matches: 12. There are 16 residues in the CDR3. Germline assignment: CDR1 MNHEY and CDR2 SMNVEV (reference sequence). The CDR3 loop reads CASSRHPTGDIYGYTF. Written as DNA, the CDR3 is TGTGCCAGCAGTCGCCACCCGACAGGGGATATCTATGGCTACACCTTC.

The rearrangement links TRBV27 to TRBJ1-4; TRBD1 matches at 8 bases. The CDR3 contains 15 residues. Germline CDR1 and CDR2: MNHEY and SMNVEV (reference sequence). Unmatched junction bases numbered 9, after V lost 5 bases and J lost 7 bases. CDR3 sequence (DNA): TGTGCCAGCAGTGACCGAGCAGGGGGCTCTGAAAAACTGTTTTTT. Amino acids: CASSDRAGGSEKLFF.

The chain joins TRBV2 to TRBJ2-5, with 7 bases identical to TRBD2. Germline V gene sequence: CDR1 SNHLY, CDR2 FYNNEI. The CDR3 covers 15 residues. V was clipped by 2 bases and J by 2 bases; unmatched bases: 5. The CDR3 coding sequence is TGTGCCAGCAGTGAACAAGCGGGGAGTCAAGAGACCCAGTACTTC. Amino acids: CASSEQAGSQETQYF. Full variable domain (outside the CDR3, taken from reference TRBV2 and TRBJ2-5): EPEVTQTPSHQVTQMGQEVILRCVPISNHLYFYWYRQILGQKVEFLVSFYNNEISEKSEIFDDQFSVERPDGSNFTLKIRSTKLEDSAMYFCASSEQAGSQETQYFGPGTRLLVL.